One and the same sample provided the 6 T cell receptor beta chains below, sequenced in a study of cytomegalovirus exposure and HLA in healthy donors. Use of 60 Vbeta and 13 Jbeta primers characterized the PCR. Sequencing used immunoSEQ multiplex PCR; TCRdb keeps in-frame clones, though not all of them. This sample has roughly 200,000 clones, with around 76% found just once. Sequencing was performed on PBMCs. The receptors derive from a man aged 25 to 40 in good health and CMV-seronegative.

The chain couples TRBV6-5 to TRBJ2-3; no reliable D call. V lost 6 bases and J 5 bases, leaving 9 bases between the germline ends. Germline V CDR1 and CDR2: MNHEY, SVGAGI. CDR3 length: 12 residues. CDR3 nucleotides: TGTGCCAGCAGCTCTCTTTTAGATACGCAGTATTTT. Its translation is CASSSLLDTQYF.

The chain combines TRBV25-1 with TRBJ1-5, with TRBD1 as a possible D gene (5 bases). The germline CDR1 and CDR2 sequences are MGHDK and SYGVNS. Trimming stripped 3 bases from V and 1 base from J, with 10 bases between. The CDR3 is made up of 15 amino acids. The CDR3 DNA follows: TGTGCCAGCAGTGAGCCGGGGGGAAGCAATCAGCCCCAGCATTTT. Its translation: CASSEPGGSNQPQHF.

The chain has TRBV5-1 and TRBJ2-7, with TRBD2 matching over 8 bases. This CDR3 contains 15 residues. Per germline, CDR1 SGHRS and CDR2 YFSETQ. Germline trimming cut 4 bases from V and 1 base from J; bases unmatched to any gene: 7. The CDR3 spells CASSLSSSGSYEQYF. In DNA form, the CDR3 reads TGCGCCAGCAGCCTGTCGTCTAGCGGGTCCTACGAGCAGTACTTC.

The chain carries TRBV29-1 and TRBJ1-5, with D possibly being TRBD1 (6 bases). The ends were cut back, 4 bases at V and 2 bases at J, with 12 bases in the middle. The CDR3 is 14 amino acids. Germline V gives CDR1 SQVTM, CDR2 ANQGSEA. CDR3 loop: CSVGIGGGNQPQHF. DNA for the CDR3: TGCAGCGTTGGGATAGGGGGGGGCAATCAGCCCCAGCATTTT.

This sequence joins TRBV28 and TRBJ1-2; a possible D gene is TRBD1 (6 bases). The CDR3 is 15 amino acids. The germline V and J ends were trimmed by 4 bases and 2 bases, with 14 bases remaining between them. CDR1 is MDHEN and CDR2 is SYDVKM in the germline V gene. In nucleotides, the CDR3 is TGTGCCAGCAGTTCTTTGGGGGCGGTAAACTATGGCTACACCTTC. Translated, it gives CASSSLGAVNYGYTF.

V usage is TRBV9 and J usage is TRBJ2-7, with TRBD2 matching over 9 bases. The CDR3 contains 15 residues. Trimming cost V 2 bases and J 0 bases; bases outside gene matches: 3. Germline V gene lookup returns CDR1 SGDLS and CDR2 YYNGEE. The CDR3 DNA follows: TGTGCCAGCAGCGTGAGCGGGGGGAACTCCTACGAGCAGTACTTC. It translates to CASSVSGGNSYEQYF.